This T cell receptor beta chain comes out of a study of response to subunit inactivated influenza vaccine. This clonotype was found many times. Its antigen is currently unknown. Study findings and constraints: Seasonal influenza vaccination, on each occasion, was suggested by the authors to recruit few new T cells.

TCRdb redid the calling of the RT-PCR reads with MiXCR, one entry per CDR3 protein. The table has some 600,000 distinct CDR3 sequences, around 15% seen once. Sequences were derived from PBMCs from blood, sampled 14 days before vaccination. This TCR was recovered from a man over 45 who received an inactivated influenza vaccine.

The CDR3 nucleotides read TGCGCCAGCAGCTCACAGGGGAGGACTGAAGCTTTCTTT. Translated: CASSSQGRTEAFF. The rearrangement joins TRBV5-1 to TRBJ1-1, with 7 bases identical to TRBD1. Trimming at V came to 3 bases and at J to 5 bases, leaving 4 bases not matched to a gene. Looked up from germline, CDR1 is SGHRS and CDR2 is YFSETQ. CDR3 length: 13 residues.